Below, 27 T cell receptor beta chains from the same sample are listed, as sequenced in a study of blood T cells in healthy people across ages. The use of a sample-barcoded 5' primer and a J-beta primer mix characterized a second PCR of roughly 6 to 11 cycles. TCRdb re-analysed the 5' RACE reads in MiXCR, keeping a single row per CDR3 protein. The data show 800,000 to 950,000 distinct CDR3 sequences, with almost 30% seen just once and about 9.4% held by the top ten. These data were also filed under a second study, of T cells of mothers and their children.

The specimen was blood. These receptors were collected from a woman between 40 and 55 years old in good health.

This clonotype appeared many times. The chain recombines TRBV6-5 with TRBJ2-5, with TRBD2 matching over 15 bases. Germline V gene lookup returns CDR1 MNHEY and CDR2 SVGAGI. V gave up 6 bases and J gave up 5 bases; unmatched junction bases: 10. The CDR3 sequence is 17 residues long. As DNA, the CDR3 is TGTGCCAGCAGCCATGGGACTAGCGGGGGGTATCGGGAGACCCAGTACTTC. This codes for CASSHGTSGGYRETQYF.

A few counts support this clonotype. This sequence joins TRBV7-9 and TRBJ2-1; D call uncertain. The CDR3 totals 14 residues. Looked up from germline, CDR1 is SEHNR and CDR2 is FQNEAQ (reference sequence). V was clipped by 5 bases and J by 0 bases, with 8 bases between them. The CDR3 reads CASSITGSYNEQFF. CDR3 bases: TGTGCCAGCAGCATAACCGGCTCCTACAATGAGCAGTTCTTC.

This chain joins TRBV28 and TRBJ2-3; D gene unclear. Trimming stripped 9 bases from V and 3 bases from J, with 19 bases between. Germline assignment: CDR1 MDHEN and CDR2 SYDVKM. The CDR3 has 15 amino acids. CDR3 loop: CASSPTFTTTDTQYF. The CDR3 nucleotides read TGTGCCAGTAGCCCTACTTTCACCACGACAGATACGCAGTATTTT.

V is TRBV4-1 and J is TRBJ1-2; D uncertain. V lost 1 base to trimming and J lost 8 bases, with 8 bases between them. CDR1 MGHRA and CDR2 YSYEKL come from the germline V gene. The CDR3 sequence is 12 residues long. The DNA of the CDR3 is TGCGCCAGCAGCCAAGGCCTCGGGGGCTACACCTTC. Translated, it gives CASSQGLGGYTF.

Remarks on this clonotype: A much larger clone sits a single nucleotide away, making a read error possible. The chain joins TRBV6-5 to TRBJ2-4; unclear D gene. The CDR3 extends over 15 amino acids. Per germline, CDR1 MNHEY and CDR2 SVGAGI. The CDR3 nucleotides are TGTACCAGCAGTTATTGGGATGGGACCAAAAACATTCAGTACTTC. Its translation is CTSSYWDGTKNIQYF.

As for this clonotype: This may stem from a read error, because a much larger clone lies one nucleotide away. This chain uses TRBV20-1 with TRBJ2-4, with D tentatively TRBD1 (6 bases). The germline V gene has CDR1 DFQATT and CDR2 SNEGSKA (reference sequence). The CDR3 runs 17 residues. Trimming shortened V by 5 bases and J by 13 bases, and 33 bases separated the two germline ends. The CDR3 sequence: CSAPSPGQGPRKGEQYF. Here the CDR3 DNA reads TGCAGTGCTCCTAGTCCGGGACAAGGGCCTCGCAAAGGGGAGCAGTACTTC.

Notes on this clonotype: The junction departs from germline at one end; a sequencing error may be responsible. V and J are TRBV20-1 and TRBJ1-4, with 9 nucleotides matching TRBD1. The CDR3 spans 16 residues. CDR1 is DFQATT, CDR2 SNEGSKA, per germline (reference sequence). The DNA of the CDR3 is TGCAGTGCTAGTGGGTTTGCGGGACAGGGTAATGGAAAACTGTTTTTT. It translates to CSASGFAGQGNGKLFF.

The chain couples TRBV6-5 to TRBJ1-1, with 8 bases fitting TRBD1. Germline trimming cut 6 bases from V and 4 bases from J; bases unmatched to any gene: 10. The germline gives CDR1 MNHEY, CDR2 SVGAGI. The CDR3 loop spans 15 amino acids. The CDR3 DNA is TGTGCCAGCAGCCTCCTTGGACAGGGTGGCACTGAAGCTTTCTTT. It encodes CASSLLGQGGTEAFF.

The chain recombines TRBV5-6 with TRBJ2-5; 9 positions match TRBD1. With 10 bases clipped from V and 9 bases from J, the junction kept 16 bases outside the gene matches. Germline assignment: CDR1 SGHDT and CDR2 YYEEEE. The CDR3 spans 14 residues. CDR3 protein: CACAPRQGVGAQYF. The CDR3 coding sequence is TGTGCCTGTGCCCCCAGACAGGGGGTCGGGGCCCAGTACTTC.

This clonotype was counted between two and nine times. The chain is built from TRBV28 and TRBJ1-2, with no clear D. CDR1 is MDHEN and CDR2 is SYDVKM in the germline V gene. This CDR3 contains 15 residues. The germline V and J ends were trimmed by 5 bases and 2 bases, with 15 bases remaining between them. The CDR3 protein is CASSPGGLTNYGYTF. As DNA, the CDR3 is TGTGCCAGCAGTCCCGGTGGCCTGACGAACTATGGCTACACCTTC.

A note on this clonotype: A clone one base away is much larger, so this may be a read error. V gene TRBV24-1 combines with J gene TRBJ2-1; 12 positions match TRBD2. This CDR3 has 16 residues. CDR1 and CDR2 from the germline V gene are KGHDR and SFDVKD. CDR3 loop: CVTSTPGLAGYNEQFF. The DNA of the CDR3 is TGTGTCACCAGTACACCGGGACTAGCGGGCTACAATGAGCAGTTCTTC.

This clonotype was seen only a few times. V and J are TRBV4-3 and TRBJ2-2; the D gene could be TRBD1 or TRBD2 (5 bases each). The germline V gene encodes CDR1 LGHNA and CDR2 YSLEER. V shed 0 bases and J shed 6 bases, with 17 bases lying between them. This CDR3 is 17 amino acids long. The CDR3 coding sequence is TGCGCCAGCAGCCAAGAGTTACTAAATCAGGGAGCCGGGGAGCTGTTTTTT. It codes for CASSQELLNQGAGELFF.

The sample holds many counts of this clonotype. The chain recombines TRBV14 with TRBJ2-5; D unresolved. Germline V gives CDR1 SGHDN, CDR2 FVKESK. V lost 2 bases and J lost 4, with 11 bases in between. The CDR3 totals 14 residues. The CDR3 nucleotides are TGTGCCAGCAGCCAACAGAAGACACTAGAGACCCAGTACTTC. Translation: CASSQQKTLETQYF.

The chain is built from TRBV28 and TRBJ1-5; TRBD1 might be the D (6 bases). Germline CDR1 and CDR2: MDHEN and SYDVKM. The V and J ends lost 8 bases and 6 bases respectively, with 20 bases between them. The CDR3 is 15 amino acids. The CDR3 spells CASGTRPGAIQPQHF. In DNA, the CDR3 is TGTGCCAGCGGGACCCGGCCGGGGGCGATTCAGCCCCAGCATTTT.

CDR3 coding DNA: TGTGCCAGCAGCTCCGCTGGGGGGGGCCGTACCGGGGAGCTGTTTTTT. Translating it yields CASSSAGGGRTGELFF. The J gene is TRBJ2-2, the V gene TRBV7-2, with D maybe TRBD2 (7 bases). CDR1 SGHTA and CDR2 FQGNSA come from the germline V gene. The CDR3 is made up of 16 amino acids. Deletions cut 4 bases from V and 5 bases from J, with 17 bases between. The full variable domain, completed using reference TRBV7-2 and TRBJ2-2, is GAGVSQSPSNKVTEKGKDVELRCDPISGHTALYWYRQSLGQGLEFLIYFQGNSAPDKSGLPSDRFSAERTGGSVSTLTIQRTQQEDSAVYLCASSSAGGGRTGELFFGEGSRLTVL.

This clonotype was seen only a few times. One end of the junction does not line up with germline, which may come from a read error. The V gene is TRBV9, the J gene TRBJ2-6, with D perhaps matching TRBD1 (6 bases). This CDR3 contains 17 residues. Looked up from germline, CDR1 is SGDLS and CDR2 is YYNGEE. CDR3 loop: CASSFSPQGSGANVLTF. CDR3 coding DNA: TGCGCCAGCAGCTTCTCCCCGCAGGGGTCTGGGGCCAACGTCCTGACTTTC. The complete variable domain, with remaining parts taken from reference TRBV9 and TRBJ2-6, reads DSGVTQTPKHLITATGQRVTLRCSPRSGDLSVYWYQQSLDQGLQFLIQYYNGEERAKGNILERFSAQQFPDLHSELNLSSLELGDSALYFCASSFSPQGSGANVLTFGAGSRLTVL.

With respect to this clonotype: An end of the junction differs from the germline gene, which may be a read error. The rearrangement uses TRBV6-4 and TRBJ1-2, with 7 bases fitting TRBD1. The length of the CDR3 is 12 residues. Per germline, CDR1 MRHNA and CDR2 SNTAGT. In DNA, the CDR3 is TGTGTCAGCAGGGGGACGGACGATGGCTACACCTTC. This codes for CVSRGTDDGYTF.

This clonotype was observed many times. The chain employs TRBV28 and TRBJ2-7; 8 nucleotides align to TRBD1. The CDR3 length is 14 residues. Trimming cost V 6 bases and J 4 bases; bases outside gene matches: 8. The V gene's germline CDR1 is MDHEN and CDR2 SYDVKM. CDR3 sequence: CASRSGTGSYEQYF. In DNA, the CDR3 is TGTGCCAGCAGATCCGGGACAGGTAGTTACGAGCAGTACTTC.

This clonotype has only a few counts. The genes are TRBV20-1 and TRBJ1-2; tentative D call: TRBD1 (5 bases). The germline V gene has CDR1 DFQATT and CDR2 SNEGSKA (reference sequence). Trimming removed 3 bases at V and 0 bases at J, with 20 bases between. The CDR3 length is 17 residues. The CDR3 reads CSARGEWSHSTNYGYTF. CDR3 nucleotides: TGCAGTGCTAGGGGGGAGTGGAGCCACTCTACTAACTATGGCTACACCTTC.

V gene TRBV7-3 combines with J gene TRBJ2-2, with D perhaps assigned TRBD1 or TRBD2 (5 bases each). Germline assignment: CDR1 SGHTA and CDR2 FQGTGA. This CDR3 spans 16 amino acids. V shed 3 bases and J shed 2 bases, with 13 bases lying between them. The CDR3 protein is CASSFEGRKNTGELFF. The CDR3, as DNA: TGTGCCAGCAGCTTCGAGGGGCGTAAAAACACCGGGGAGCTGTTTTTT.

The chain uses TRBV20-1 and TRBJ2-5, with 7 positions matching TRBD1. The J call is in doubt because the DNA end fits TRBJ2-7 better. Germline CDR1 is DFQATT and CDR2 is SNEGSKA (reference sequence). This CDR3 has 11 amino acids. This chain's CDR3 is CSATTGAEQYF. The CDR3 DNA reads as TGCAGTGCTACTACAGGGGCCGAGCAGTACTTC.

Notes on this clonotype: A much bigger clone sits one base away, suggesting this may be a read error. DNA of the CDR3: TGTGCCAGCAGCGGGACAGGGGGCACTCAGCCCCAGCATTTT. Its translation is CASSGTGGTQPQHF. The genes are TRBV2 and TRBJ1-5, with TRBD1 identical over 12 bases. The V gene end was trimmed by 6 bases and the J gene end by 6 bases; junction bases not matched to a gene: 3. CDR1 is SNHLY and CDR2 is FYNNEI in the germline V gene. The CDR3 extends over 14 amino acids.

On this clonotype itself: The junction does not match germline at one end; this may be a read error. This chain links TRBV7-2 with TRBJ2-7; D uncertain. Per the germline V gene, CDR1 is SGHTA and CDR2 is FQGNSA. This CDR3 comprises 12 residues. CDR3 sequence reads: CAGSLPSYEQYF. The DNA of the CDR3 is TGTGCCGGCAGCCTGCCCTCCTACGAGCAGTACTTC.

In this sample, this clonotype turned up many times. The gene calls are TRBV4-1 and TRBJ1-2, with a possible D match to TRBD1 (5 bases). The CDR3 has 14 residues. V dropped 0 bases and J dropped 8 bases, with 13 bases sitting between them. Germline-derived CDR1 and CDR2 are MGHRA and YSYEKL. DNA of the CDR3: TGCGCCAGCAGCCAAGACGCGGGGGTATACGGCTACACCTTC. It translates to CASSQDAGVYGYTF.

Here the CDR3 DNA reads TGTGCCAGCAGGTCCCCGAGGGGGGGATCGAACACCGGGGAGCTGTTTTTT. This sequence encodes CASRSPRGGSNTGELFF. This rearrangement joins TRBV7-9 to TRBJ2-2; D may be TRBD2 (7 bases). V shed 6 bases and J shed 0 bases, with 17 bases lying between them. The V gene's germline CDR1 is SEHNR and CDR2 FQNEAQ (reference sequence). This CDR3 has 17 residues.

This clonotype appeared many times. The rearrangement joins TRBV7-3 to TRBJ2-3; TRBD1 matches at 10 bases. The CDR3 spans 15 residues. Germline V gene lookup returns CDR1 SGHTA and CDR2 FQGTGA. The ends lost 5 bases at V and 4 bases at J; junction bases unmatched: 6. The chain's CDR3 is CASSPGTGEADTQYF. DNA for the CDR3: TGTGCCAGCAGCCCCGGGACAGGGGAGGCAGATACGCAGTATTTT. The full variable domain, completed using reference TRBV7-3 and TRBJ2-3, is GAGVSQTPSNKVTEKGKYVELRCDPISGHTALYWYRQSLGQGPEFLIYFQGTGAADDSGLPNDRFFAVRPEGSVSTLKIQRTERGDSAVYLCASSPGTGEADTQYFGPGTRLTVL.

This clonotype was seen more than once but under ten times. The chain is built from TRBV7-2 and TRBJ1-1, with TRBD1 identical over 7 bases. Per germline, CDR1 SGHTA and CDR2 FQGNSA. This CDR3 region has 16 residues. V lost 4 bases and J lost 1; bases outside the gene matches: 9. CDR3 protein: CASSSQIRTGNTEAFF. CDR3 coding DNA: TGTGCCAGCAGCTCCCAGATTCGGACAGGGAACACTGAAGCTTTCTTT.